This is a list of T cell receptor beta chains from one sample in a study of shared clonotypes between healthy human individuals. The assay was immunoSEQ multiplex PCR, and TCRdb's table has in-frame clones only and misses some. Found here are about 700,000 clones, about 91% of them singletons; the top ten hold approximately 22%. Sequencing was carried out using naive CD8+ T cells sorted from blood. These receptors all stem from a young man in good health. Both conserved end residues are part of each CDR3. The D gene is left open where the match is weak. Part of the rows lack a size; the others show once, few, many or a class for expanded clones.

CDR3 length	V gene	clone size	D gene	J gene	CDR3 protein	CDR3 DNA
13	TRBV4-3	NA	TRBD1	TRBJ2-3	CASRDSSTDTQYF	TGCGCCAGCCGGGACAGCAGCACAGATACGCAGTATTTT
16	TRBV10-3	NA	NA	TRBJ1-5	CAISESSASSNQPQHF	TGTGCCATCAGTGAGTCGAGTGCTTCTAGCAATCAGCCCCAGCATTTT
15	TRBV28	NA	NA	TRBJ2-1	CASTLAYSSYNEQFF	TGTGCCAGCACCTTAGCGTACAGCTCCTACAATGAGCAGTTCTTC
11	TRBV5-1	NA	NA	TRBJ2-1	CASSLGLEQFF	TGCGCCAGCAGCTTGGGACTTGAGCAGTTCTTC
12	TRBV19	once	NA	TRBJ1-2	CASSIGQGRYTF	TGTGCCAGTAGTATAGGGCAGGGACGCTACACCTTC
13	TRBV5-5	NA	NA	TRBJ2-2	CASSFTDTGELFF	TGTGCCAGCAGCTTTACCGACACCGGGGAGCTGTTTTTT
18	TRBV19	NA	TRBD2	TRBJ2-3	CASSIAARTSREPDTQYF	TGTGCCAGTAGTATCGCTGCTCGGACTAGCAGGGAGCCAGATACGCAGTATTTT
14	TRBV15	NA	NA	TRBJ1-1	CATSRSGELTEAFF	TGTGCCACCAGCAGGTCAGGGGAACTCACTGAAGCTTTCTTT
14	TRBV11-2	NA	NA	TRBJ1-2	CASSLVISNYGYTF	TGTGCCAGCAGCTTAGTCATATCTAACTATGGCTACACCTTC
15	TRBV7-9	NA	NA	TRBJ2-1	CASSSEEGGPDEQFF	TGTGCCAGCAGCTCTGAGGAGGGCGGTCCGGATGAGCAGTTCTTC
17	TRBV25-1	NA	NA	TRBJ2-3	CASSDPQPVVGTDTQYF	TGTGCCAGCAGTGACCCCCAGCCGGTGGTCGGCACAGATACGCAGTATTTT
11	TRBV2	NA	NA	TRBJ2-1	CASRWNNEQFF	TGTGCCAGCAGGTGGAACAATGAGCAGTTCTTC
18	TRBV4-1	NA	TRBD1	TRBJ2-6	CASSQTGTGGTGANVLTF	TGCGCCAGCAGCCAGACCGGGACAGGAGGGACTGGGGCCAACGTCCTGACTTTC
16	TRBV11-2	NA	TRBD1	TRBJ2-1	CASSQGASASYNEQFF	TGTGCCAGCAGCCAGGGGGCTAGCGCCTCCTACAATGAGCAGTTCTTC
14	TRBV7-5	once	NA	TRBJ2-1	CAKTGQGGNGEQFF	TGTGCCAAAACCGGACAGGGTGGGAACGGTGAGCAGTTCTTC
14	TRBV5-6	NA	TRBD1	TRBJ1-1	CASSLAIETGEAFF	TGTGCCAGCAGCTTGGCCATAGAGACAGGGGAAGCTTTCTTT